This paragraph reports one T cell receptor (beta chain). Its antigen is not yet known. No much larger clone is present one base from it, and per-base qualities are unavailable. Whole blood was collected in K2EDTA tubes by collaborating institutions according to the institutions' own protocols. For TCRbeta analysis, collaborators shipped samples in one of three forms: frozen whole blood, isolated PBMCs, or DNA extracted from either of those sample types. This record belongs to a study of blood T cell repertoires in COVID-19 (dated by TCRdb to 2020 to 2021). About the study as a whole: Collaborator samples came from the United States, Italy and Spain and covered acute and convalescent phases of COVID-19. The prospective study material was composed of cDNA or gDNA derived from T cells, B-cell-depleted T cells, or PBMCs. The dataset comprised deeply sampled blood TCRbeta repertoires from subjects exposed to, actively infected with, or recovered from COVID-19. Sample metadata almost always included a de-identified subject ID, COVID-19 status, age in years and sex. The samples were drawn from two sources: the first 160 participants of the ongoing ImmuneRACE study, and fewer than 1,500 subjects contributed by 6 global collaborators. Where HLA class I and class II types were available, the types were taken from metadata supplied by the sample provider, not from assay-based typing. The repertoires were released in a freely available public database intended as a resource for research on the immune response to SARS-CoV-2.

Germline trimming amounts to 2 bases on V and 3 bases on J, with 10 as the count of junction bases outside the gene matches. The CDR3 runs 19 residues from the cysteine to the phenylalanine. The retained sequence is limited to the CDR3, 57 bases, with the frame set at the first base. The germline V gene (reference sequence) sets CDR1 to SGHNT and CDR2 to YYREEE. The immunoSEQ Assay, a bias-controlled multiplex PCR, was used to amplify TCRbeta CDR3 regions from genomic DNA. Per the source publication's procedure: The number of nucleated cells in each sample was estimated by amplification of reference gene primers within the assay. To quantify the absolute abundance of each unique TCRbeta CDR3 rearrangement, sequence reads were collapsed and filtered. Productive Simpson clonality was computed per sample as the square root of Simpson's diversity index over productive rearrangements. TCRdb carries this immuneACCESS record with in-frame sequences only. Its versions omit some clonotypes, under half of them owing to an unresolved V gene in the studies checked, with the rest unexplained. Clone size and the V and J calls come from that table; the DNA yielded D and trimming. The sample profile shows about 78,000 clones; about nine tenths of them were found once. The top ten clones comprise roughly 4.5% of the sample.

Results the study describes overall, beyond this receptor: How much clinical and demographic metadata was included differed by source and by participant, and the metadata was provided uncurated.

The chain couples TRBV5-4 to TRBJ2-1, with 14 junctional bases fitting TRBD2. This receptor was obtained from a man between 50 and 59 years old with active or convalescent COVID-19. The specimen was peripheral blood. The CDR3 reads CASSFPGTSGGSNYNEQFF. The DNA is TGTGCCAGCAGCTTCCCGGGGACTAGCGGGGGTTCGAACTACAATGAGCAGTTCTTC. Outside the CDR3, residues come from the reference TRBV5-4 and TRBJ2-1 proteins, so the full variable domain is: ETGVTQSPTHLIKTRGQQVTLRCSSQSGHNTVSWYQQALGQGPQFIFQYYREEENGRGNFPPRFSGLQFPNYSSELNVNALELDDSALYLCASSFPGTSGGSNYNEQFFGPGTRLTVL.